The entry below describes one T cell receptor (beta chain). This entry is derived from a study of patients and donors after allogeneic stem cell transplantation. V dropped 6 bases and J dropped 0; count of bases not matched to a gene: 5. The CDR3 is 16 residues long. TCRdb re-derived calls from the RT-PCR reads in MiXCR, one entry per CDR3 protein. The data show about 960,000 distinct CDR3 sequences, around 17% seen once. Material for sequencing was blood, either unsorted or a sorted T cell fraction (not recorded which). This TCR came from a human donor who was either an allogeneic HSCT recipient or a stem cell or donor lymphocyte infusion donor (not recorded which). It is not recorded whose cells these are; they may come from a transplant donor. The rearrangement links TRBV12-3 or TRBV12-4 to TRBJ1-6, with TRBD1 matching over 7 bases. CDR3 protein: CASRYGDSSYNSPLHF. CDR3 sequence (DNA): TGTGCCAGCAGGTATGGGGACAGCTCCTATAATTCACCCCTCCACTTT.